Presented here are 30 T cell receptor beta chains from one specimen sequenced in a study of Ad26.COV2.S vaccination and SARS-CoV-2 variants. The treatment: about 20 received Ad26.COV2.S at low or high dose, single or two shots; 5 received placebo; per-sample allocation not given. Sample collection was performed on day 63 after the first vaccine or placebo injection. Method: immunoSEQ multiplex PCR; TCRdb's copy keeps in-frame clones and lacks some. Of about 440,000 clones in the sample, roughly 91% were seen once. This sample comprised peripheral blood, obtained in a trial of Ad26.COV2.S vaccine versus placebo. The receptors originated from a person between 18 and 60 years old who received the Ad26.COV2.S COVID-19 vaccine or a placebo.

The V gene is TRBV5-6, the J gene TRBJ2-3; no clear D gene. V was cut by 2 bases and J by 8 bases, with 9 bases left in between. This CDR3 region has 12 residues. Germline lookup yields CDR1 SGHDT and CDR2 YYEEEE. CDR3 sequence (DNA): TGTGCCAGCAGCTTACCCCTGGGTACGCAGTATTTT. Amino acid sequence: CASSLPLGTQYF.

This clone was detected a few times. The CDR3 is CASSQGALEKLFF. CDR3 in DNA: TGTGCCAGCAGTCAGGGGGCGCTTGAAAAACTGTTTTTT. The V call is TRBV6-5, the J call TRBJ1-4; 8 bases agree with TRBD1. The germline V gene encodes CDR1 MNHEY and CDR2 SVGAGI. CDR3 size: 13 residues. V trimming: 5 bases; J trimming: 7 bases; junction bases outside the gene matches: 3.

This chain links TRBV11-2 with TRBJ1-2; D is ambiguous. Germline assignment: CDR1 SGHAT and CDR2 FQNNGV. Between the trimmed V and J ends, which lost 2 bases and 5 bases, there was a span of 9 bases. The CDR3 runs to 13 residues. The CDR3 nucleotides are TGTGCCAGCAGCTTACAGTCGCTTTATGGCTACACCTTC. Translating gives CASSLQSLYGYTF.

In DNA form, the CDR3 reads TGCGCCAGCAGCAAGAATGCGGGAGAAACAGATACGCAGTATTTT. Protein product: CASSKNAGETDTQYF. This sequence joins TRBV5-1 and TRBJ2-3; 7 nucleotides match TRBD2. CDR1 is SGHRS and CDR2 is YFSETQ in the germline V gene. The CDR3 has 15 residues. V shed 4 bases, J shed 3 bases, and the junction held 8 bases outside the gene matches.

With respect to this clone: The sample carries other DNA sequences with the same CDR3. The J gene is TRBJ2-3, the V gene TRBV3-1 (or the pseudogene TRBV3-2); D is uncertain. Trimming pared 0 bases from V and 4 bases from J, leaving 5 bases between. Germline V lookup: CDR1 LGHDT, CDR2 YNNKEL (reference sequence). The CDR3 runs to 13 residues. CDR3 sequence: CASSQDLADTQYF. The CDR3 nucleotides are TGTGCCAGCAGCCAAGACTTAGCAGATACGCAGTATTTT.

In its sample, this clone was seen once. V and J are TRBV7-9 and TRBJ2-7, with 8 bases that match TRBD1. This CDR3 has 17 residues. V gave up 5 bases and J gave up 2 bases; unmatched junction bases: 14. CDR1 is SEHNR, CDR2 FQNEAQ, per germline (reference sequence). CDR3 loop: CASSLTGAAPRAYEQYF. The DNA of the CDR3 is TGTGCCAGCAGCCTGACAGGGGCCGCACCTAGAGCCTACGAGCAGTACTTC.

The chain joins TRBV5-3 to TRBJ1-2; tentatively, D is TRBD1 (5 bases). TRBV5-3 belongs to the ORF category, with a function that is uncertain. This CDR3 contains 11 residues. Here the CDR3 reads CGAGPPYGYTF. CDR3 nucleotides: TGTGGAGCAGGGCCTCCCTATGGCTACACCTTC.

CDR3 sequence (DNA): TGTGCCAGCAGCCCTCGTCAGGGCAATGAGCAGTTCTTC. Translation gives CASSPRQGNEQFF. V is TRBV6-2 or TRBV6-3 and J is TRBJ2-1, with D possibly being TRBD1 (5 bases). Trimming cost V 6 bases and J 6 bases, with 12 bases left between them. CDR3 length equals 13 residues. CDR1 and CDR2 (germline): MNHEY, SVGEGT.

The chain recombines TRBV27 with TRBJ2-1, with D perhaps matching TRBD2 (5 bases). Trimming pared 2 bases from V and 7 bases from J, leaving 15 bases between. The CDR3 is made up of 15 amino acids. The germline V gene encodes CDR1 MNHEY and CDR2 SMNVEV (reference sequence). Here the CDR3 DNA reads TGTGCCAGCAGTTTAATACCGATCCGGGGTAATGAGCAGTTCTTC. Its protein product is CASSLIPIRGNEQFF.

The chain couples TRBV14 to TRBJ2-3; 9 positions agree with TRBD2. The CDR3 totals 16 residues. V lost 4 bases, J lost 0 bases, and 5 bases stayed unmatched. Germline CDR1 and CDR2: SGHDN and FVKESK. The CDR3 sequence: CASSLGLAISTDTQYF. Written as DNA, the CDR3 is TGTGCCAGCAGCCTTGGACTAGCGATAAGCACAGATACGCAGTATTTT.

This clone was counted at least ten times. The chain has TRBV5-6 and TRBJ2-7; unclear D gene. CDR1 SGHDT and CDR2 YYEEEE come from the germline V gene. Trimming took 1 base from V and 5 from J, leaving 4 bases between them. This CDR3 spans 11 amino acids. CDR3 DNA sequence: TGTGCCAGCAGCTTGAAGGACGAGCAGTACTTC. Translation gives CASSLKDEQYF.

The chain is built from TRBV7-9 and TRBJ2-5, with TRBD2 matching over 7 bases. Per the germline V gene, CDR1 is SEHNR and CDR2 is FQNEAQ (reference sequence). CDR3 length equals 14 residues. J was trimmed by 2 bases and V by 5 bases; bases with no gene match: 5. The CDR3 protein is CASSAGGLQETQYF. CDR3 coding DNA: TGTGCCAGCAGCGCCGGGGGACTACAAGAGACCCAGTACTTC. Complete variable domain (other parts from reference TRBV7-9 and TRBJ2-5): DTGVSQNPRHKITKRGQNVTFRCDPISEHNRLYWYRQTLGQGPEFLTYFQNEAQLEKSRLLSDRFSAERPKGSFSTLEIQRTEQGDSAMYLCASSAGGLQETQYFGPGTRLLVL.

V is TRBV5-1 and J is TRBJ2-7, with D possibly called TRBD1 or TRBD2 (5 bases each). Germline-derived CDR1 and CDR2 are SGHRS and YFSETQ. The CDR3 runs 14 residues. V shed 4 bases and J shed 1 base, with 12 bases lying between them. This CDR3 reads CASSTRDGSYEQYF. In DNA, the CDR3 is TGCGCCAGCAGCACCCGGGACGGATCCTACGAGCAGTACTTC. The variable domain in full, completed from reference TRBV5-1 and TRBJ2-7, reads KAGVTQTPRYLIKTRGQQVTLSCSPISGHRSVSWYQQTPGQGLQFLFEYFSETQRNKGNFPGRFSGRQFSNSRSEMNVSTLELGDSALYLCASSTRDGSYEQYFGPGTRLTVT.

The rearrangement links TRBV5-1 to TRBJ1-2; 9 positions agree with TRBD1. Germline V lookup: CDR1 SGHRS, CDR2 YFSETQ. V gave up 4 bases and J gave up 4 bases; unmatched junction bases: 8. The CDR3 sequence is 15 residues long. This CDR3 reads CASSRDGQGSYGYTF. As DNA, the CDR3 is TGCGCCAGCAGCCGAGACGGACAGGGGAGCTATGGCTACACCTTC. Complete variable domain (other parts from reference TRBV5-1 and TRBJ1-2): KAGVTQTPRYLIKTRGQQVTLSCSPISGHRSVSWYQQTPGQGLQFLFEYFSETQRNKGNFPGRFSGRQFSNSRSEMNVSTLELGDSALYLCASSRDGQGSYGYTFGSGTRLTVV.

This rearrangement joins TRBV5-1 to TRBJ2-1, with no clear D. In germline, CDR1 is SGHRS, CDR2 YFSETQ. The CDR3 sequence is 14 residues long. Trimming cost V 2 bases and J 2 bases, with 8 bases left between them. DNA for the CDR3: TGCGCCAGCAGCTTTCCAACCCCCTACAATGAGCAGTTCTTC. Protein: CASSFPTPYNEQFF.

The rearrangement joins TRBV18 to TRBJ1-3; TRBD1 might be the D (5 bases). The CDR3 is 16 amino acids. V was shortened by 3 bases and J by 0 bases, with 12 bases between the two germline ends. The germline gives CDR1 KGHSH, CDR2 LQKENI. DNA of the CDR3: TGTGCCAGCTCACCTCGAACAGGAAGCTCTGGAAACACCATATATTTT. Translated, it gives CASSPRTGSSGNTIYF.

This CDR3 reads CASSAQGALGNTIYF. CDR3 in DNA: TGTGCCAGCAGCGCCCAGGGGGCGCTTGGAAACACCATATATTTT. The chain employs TRBV5-5 and TRBJ1-3; 8 nucleotides match TRBD1. The length of the CDR3 is 15 residues. From germline, CDR1 is SGHKS and CDR2 YYEKEE (reference sequence). Trimming took 4 bases from V and 3 from J; bases not matched to a gene: 6. Full variable domain (remainder filled in from reference TRBV5-5 and TRBJ1-3): DAGVTQSPTHLIKTRGQQVTLRCSPISGHKSVSWYQQVLGQGPQFIFQYYEKEERGRGNFPDRFSARQFPNYSSELNVNALLLGDSALYLCASSAQGALGNTIYFGEGSWLTVV.

The chain combines TRBV5-1 with TRBJ2-5; 8 bases align to TRBD1. V lost 2 bases and J lost 3; bases outside the gene matches: 3. This CDR3 has 14 amino acids. Germline lookup yields CDR1 SGHRS and CDR2 YFSETQ. CDR3 region: CASSFRQGKETQYF. The CDR3 DNA follows: TGCGCCAGCAGCTTTAGACAGGGGAAAGAGACCCAGTACTTC.

Points on this clone: The sample has other DNA sequences that encode this CDR3 too. The genes are TRBV9 and TRBJ2-1; the D gene could be TRBD1 or TRBD2 (5 bases each). With 2 bases removed from V and 1 base from J, the gap between germline ends came to 7 bases. CDR1 SGDLS and CDR2 YYNGEE come from the germline V gene. The CDR3 covers 14 residues. The CDR3 loop is CASSVGVSYNEQFF. The CDR3 DNA reads TGTGCCAGCAGCGTGGGGGTTTCCTACAATGAGCAGTTCTTC.

This sequence joins TRBV4-1 and TRBJ1-4, with 9 positions matching TRBD1. V lost 2 bases, J lost 7 bases, and 5 bases stayed unmatched. The germline V gene has CDR1 MGHRA and CDR2 YSYEKL. The length of the CDR3 is 15 residues. For the CDR3, the DNA is TGCGCCAGCAGCCAAAACAGGGGGCTCGGTGAAAAACTGTTTTTT. It codes for CASSQNRGLGEKLFF.

The chain links TRBV12-3 or TRBV12-4 to TRBJ2-1; 7 bases match TRBD2. The CDR3 is made up of 11 amino acids. The trim removed 6 bases at V and 7 bases at J, leaving 0 bases unmatched. The CDR3 loop reads CASRGGNEQFF. The CDR3 nucleotides are TGTGCCAGCAGGGGGGGGAATGAGCAGTTCTTC.

The CDR3 sequence: CASSLGLARQYF. CDR3 sequence (DNA): TGTGCCAGCAGTCTGGGACTAGCTAGACAGTATTTT. The gene calls are TRBV12-3 or TRBV12-4 and TRBJ2-3; 9 bases align to TRBD2. CDR3 length equals 12 residues. Trimming cost V 5 bases and J 12 bases; bases outside gene matches: 6.

The chain carries TRBV3-1 (or the pseudogene TRBV3-2) and TRBJ2-3, with D unresolved. The ends were cut back, 5 bases at V and 4 bases at J, with 10 bases in the middle. CDR3 size: 13 residues. CDR1 and CDR2 from the germline V gene are LGHDT and YNNKEL (reference sequence). CDR3 protein: CASSSPPADTQYF. CDR3 bases: TGTGCCAGCAGCTCCCCTCCCGCAGATACGCAGTATTTT.

The chain links TRBV5-1 to TRBJ2-2; the match to TRBD2 covers 13 bases. With 4 bases clipped from V and 8 bases from J, the junction kept 8 bases outside the gene matches. Germline V gene lookup returns CDR1 SGHRS and CDR2 YFSETQ. The CDR3 is 16 amino acids. CDR3 in amino acids: CASSLGLAGASGELFF. The CDR3 DNA reads as TGCGCCAGCAGCCTCGGACTAGCGGGAGCGTCTGGGGAGCTGTTTTTT.

The genes are TRBV28 and TRBJ1-2; tentatively, D is TRBD1 (5 bases). Germline V gene lookup returns CDR1 MDHEN and CDR2 SYDVKM. V was shortened by 6 bases and J by 4 bases, with 12 bases between the two germline ends. This CDR3 has 13 residues. CDR3 DNA: TGTGCCAGCAGCTACAAAGGGACCTATGGCTACACCTTC. Its protein is CASSYKGTYGYTF.

The CDR3 loop is CASSQAGTSTDTQYF. Written as DNA, the CDR3 is TGTGCCAGCAGCCAGGCGGGGACTAGCACAGATACGCAGTATTTT. The chain employs TRBV3-1 (or the pseudogene TRBV3-2) and TRBJ2-3; a weak D match, TRBD2 (6 bases). Trimming left V 3 bases short and J 0 bases short, with 10 bases between. CDR3 size: 15 residues. Germline assignment: CDR1 LGHDT and CDR2 YNNKEL (reference sequence).

This chain links TRBV4-3 with TRBJ2-3; D gene uncertain. Germline V lookup: CDR1 LGHNA, CDR2 YSLEER. V was pared by 3 bases and J by 2 bases, with 6 bases between. CDR3 length: 13 amino acids. CDR3 protein: CASSHRPTDTQYF. In DNA form, the CDR3 reads TGCGCCAGCAGCCATCGCCCCACAGATACGCAGTATTTT.

This clone was counted a single time. The chain couples TRBV9 to TRBJ2-1; D possibly corresponds to TRBD2 (6 bases). The CDR3 has 11 residues. V dropped 3 bases and J dropped 9 bases, with 7 bases sitting between them. Germline lookup yields CDR1 SGDLS and CDR2 YYNGEE. The CDR3 reads CASSGGVEQFF. CDR3 nucleotides: TGTGCCAGCAGCGGGGGGGTTGAGCAGTTCTTC. Together with reference TRBV9 and TRBJ2-1, the CDR3 gives the full variable domain: DSGVTQTPKHLITATGQRVTLRCSPRSGDLSVYWYQQSLDQGLQFLIQYYNGEERAKGNILERFSAQQFPDLHSELNLSSLELGDSALYFCASSGGVEQFFGPGTRLTVL.

This clone was recorded once. The V and J genes are TRBV5-1 and TRBJ2-1; 7 bases agree with TRBD1. Losses at the gene ends were 5 bases for V and 2 bases for J; bases not matched to a gene: 7. The CDR3 spans 15 residues. Germline values: CDR1 SGHRS, CDR2 YFSETQ. The CDR3 region has the DNA TGCGCCAGCAGATCACCAGGGGGAACCTACAATGAGCAGTTCTTC. Protein sequence: CASRSPGGTYNEQFF.

This clone was seen just once. This chain joins TRBV30 and TRBJ2-3; 13 bases are shared with TRBD2. The CDR3 covers 17 residues. The V segment lost 2 bases and the J segment 6 bases; nucleotides outside the gene matches: 11. Looked up from germline, CDR1 is GTSNPN and CDR2 is SVGIG (reference sequence). The chain's CDR3 is CAWSTSRTSGRGDTQYF. The DNA of the CDR3 is TGTGCCTGGAGTACCTCACGGACTAGCGGGAGAGGGGATACGCAGTATTTT.